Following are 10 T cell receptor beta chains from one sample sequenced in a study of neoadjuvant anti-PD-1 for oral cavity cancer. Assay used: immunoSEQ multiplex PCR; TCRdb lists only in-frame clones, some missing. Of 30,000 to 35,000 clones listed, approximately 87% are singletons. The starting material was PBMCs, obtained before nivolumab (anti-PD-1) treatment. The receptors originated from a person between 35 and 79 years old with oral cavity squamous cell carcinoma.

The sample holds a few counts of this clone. CDR3 region: CASSRGRNMNTEAFF. The CDR3 coding sequence is TGTGCCAGCAGCCGAGGACGGAATATGAACACTGAAGCTTTCTTT. The gene calls are TRBV6-5 and TRBJ1-1; the D is unclear. The CDR3 runs to 15 residues. Deletions cut 6 bases from V and 0 bases from J, with 14 bases between. Germline V gene data show CDR1 as MNHEY and CDR2 as SVGAGI.

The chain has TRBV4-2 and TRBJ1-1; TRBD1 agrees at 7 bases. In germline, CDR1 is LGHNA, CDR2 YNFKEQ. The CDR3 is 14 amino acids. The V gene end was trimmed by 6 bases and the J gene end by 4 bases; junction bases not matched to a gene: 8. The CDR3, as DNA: TGTGCCAGCAGGAATGACAGGGCGGCCACTGAAGCTTTCTTT. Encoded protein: CASRNDRAATEAFF.

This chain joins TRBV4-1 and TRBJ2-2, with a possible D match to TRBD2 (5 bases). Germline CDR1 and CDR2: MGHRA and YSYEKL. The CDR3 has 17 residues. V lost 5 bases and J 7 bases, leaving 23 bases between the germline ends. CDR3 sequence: CASSTKRASGEYGELFF. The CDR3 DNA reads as TGCGCCAGCAGCACTAAGAGGGCGTCAGGCGAATACGGGGAGCTGTTTTTT.

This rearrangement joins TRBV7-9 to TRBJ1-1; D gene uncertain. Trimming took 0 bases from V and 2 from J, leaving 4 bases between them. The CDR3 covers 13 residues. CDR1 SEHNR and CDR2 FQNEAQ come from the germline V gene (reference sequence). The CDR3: CASSLALNTEAFF. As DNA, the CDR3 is TGTGCCAGCAGCTTAGCGCTTAACACTGAAGCTTTCTTT.

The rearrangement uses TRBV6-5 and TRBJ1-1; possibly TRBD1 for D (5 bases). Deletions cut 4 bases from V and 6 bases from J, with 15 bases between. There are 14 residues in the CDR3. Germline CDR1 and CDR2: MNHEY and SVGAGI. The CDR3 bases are TGTGCCAGCAGTTCGGGACGGGAGGTAGCTGAAGCTTTCTTT. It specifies CASSSGREVAEAFF.

CDR3 in amino acids: CASNTRGGPQHF. CDR3 nucleotides: TGTGCCAGCAACACGCGGGGGGGGCCCCAGCATTTT. The chain uses TRBV5-4 and TRBJ1-5; perhaps TRBD1 as D (5 bases). V gave up 6 bases and J gave up 9 bases, with 13 bases separating them. The CDR3 covers 12 residues. Germline CDR1 is SGHNT and CDR2 is YYREEE (reference sequence).

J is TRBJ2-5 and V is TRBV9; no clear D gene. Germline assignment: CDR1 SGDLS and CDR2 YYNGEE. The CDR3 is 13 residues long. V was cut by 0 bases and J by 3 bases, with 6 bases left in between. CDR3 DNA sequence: TGTGCCAGCAGCGTAGGGCAGAAAGAGACCCAGTACTTC. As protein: CASSVGQKETQYF.

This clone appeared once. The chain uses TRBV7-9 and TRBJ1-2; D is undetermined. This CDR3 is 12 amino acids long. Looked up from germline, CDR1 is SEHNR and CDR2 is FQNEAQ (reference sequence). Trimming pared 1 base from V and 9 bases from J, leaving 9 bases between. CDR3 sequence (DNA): TGTGCCAGCAGCTTAGAGTTGCGGAGCTACACCTTC. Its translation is CASSLELRSYTF.

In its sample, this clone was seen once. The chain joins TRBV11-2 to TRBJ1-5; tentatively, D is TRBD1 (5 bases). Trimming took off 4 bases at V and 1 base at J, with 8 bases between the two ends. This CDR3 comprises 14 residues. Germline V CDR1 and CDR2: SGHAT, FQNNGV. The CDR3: CASSSDRSNQPQHF. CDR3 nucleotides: TGTGCCAGCAGCTCCGACAGAAGCAATCAGCCCCAGCATTTT.

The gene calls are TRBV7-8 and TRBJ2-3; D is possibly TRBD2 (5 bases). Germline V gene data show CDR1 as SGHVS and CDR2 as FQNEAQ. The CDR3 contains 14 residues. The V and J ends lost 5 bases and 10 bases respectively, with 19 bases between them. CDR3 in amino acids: CASSQPGERRSQYF. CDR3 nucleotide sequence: TGTGCCAGCAGCCAGCCCGGGGAGAGAAGATCGCAGTATTTT.